These 24 T cell receptor beta chains originate from one sample sequenced in a study of control samples from healthy donors and cancer patients. Assay used: immunoSEQ multiplex PCR; TCRdb lists only in-frame clones, some missing. The sample gives 100,000 to 110,000 clones, over 75% of which show up once; about a sixth is in the top ten. Specimen: blood. Receptors originate from a woman in her forties or fifties in good health.

The chain couples TRBV11-3 to TRBJ2-5; 9 bases align to TRBD2. The germline gives CDR1 SGHNT, CDR2 YENEEA. V lost 5 bases to trimming and J lost 4 bases; unmatched junction nucleotides: 14. The CDR3 is made up of 17 amino acids. The DNA for the CDR3 is TGTGCCAGCAGCCCGGGGCCATTAGCGGGAGTCAGAGAGACCCAGTACTTC. Translated: CASSPGPLAGVRETQYF.

The chain has TRBV7-3 and TRBJ2-3; 9 nucleotides align to TRBD2. The V gene end was trimmed by 1 base and the J gene end by 4 bases; junction bases not matched to a gene: 6. There are 16 residues in the CDR3. Germline values: CDR1 SGHTA, CDR2 FQGTGA. This CDR3 reads CASSLMARGGPDTQYF. The CDR3, as DNA: TGTGCCAGCAGCTTAATGGCGCGGGGGGGCCCAGATACGCAGTATTTT. Filled out from reference TRBV7-3 and TRBJ2-3, the complete variable domain reads GAGVSQTPSNKVTEKGKYVELRCDPISGHTALYWYRQSLGQGPEFLIYFQGTGAADDSGLPNDRFFAVRPEGSVSTLKIQRTERGDSAVYLCASSLMARGGPDTQYFGPGTRLTVL.

This rearrangement joins TRBV6-6 to TRBJ1-5, with D tentatively TRBD1 (6 bases). V lost 2 bases and J lost 5, with 13 bases in between. In germline, CDR1 is MNHNY, CDR2 SVGAGI (reference sequence). The CDR3 length is 15 residues. The chain's CDR3 is CASSYDRTVDQPQHF. CDR3 sequence (DNA): TGTGCCAGCAGTTACGATCGGACAGTTGATCAGCCCCAGCATTTT.

Comment on this clone: At one of its ends the junction is not consistent with the germline gene, which may arise from a read error. In the same sample, other DNA sequences code for this CDR3. The J gene is TRBJ1-4, the V gene TRBV2; no firm D call. In germline, CDR1 is SNHLY, CDR2 FYNNEI. The CDR3 is 15 residues long. CDR3 sequence reads: CASSDSGYRGEKLFF. DNA for the CDR3: TGTGCCAGCAGTGACTCGGGGTATCGCGGAGAAAAACTGTTCTTT.

V and J are TRBV15 and TRBJ1-1; 7 nucleotides align to TRBD1. There are 15 residues in the CDR3. CDR1 and CDR2 (germline): LNHNV, YYDKDF (reference sequence). Trimming cost V 0 bases and J 5 bases; bases outside gene matches: 6. The CDR3 reads CATSREARGGTEAFF. The CDR3 region has the DNA TGTGCCACCAGCAGAGAGGCCAGGGGGGGAACTGAAGCTTTCTTT.

Written as DNA, the CDR3 is TGTGCCAGCAGCCGCGGAGGGGCTGAAAAACTGTTTTTT. Translated: CASSRGGAEKLFF. This chain uses TRBV7-9 with TRBJ1-4, with D perhaps TRBD1 (5 bases). The germline gives CDR1 SEHNR, CDR2 FQNEAQ (reference sequence). The CDR3 spans 13 residues. Trimming removed 5 bases at V and 7 bases at J, with 11 bases between.

The sample holds one count of this clone. The junction departs from the called germline gene at one end, perhaps through a read error. The CDR3 coding sequence is TGTGCCTGGAGTGTATCCCCGGACCCTCCGGAGTTC. This encodes CAWSVSPDPPEF. The V and J genes are TRBV30 and TRBJ1-2; D remains ambiguous. The CDR3 contains 12 residues. The germline V gene encodes CDR1 GTSNPN and CDR2 SVGIG (reference sequence).

This clone appeared a single time. V and J are TRBV5-6 and TRBJ2-3, with TRBD1 matching over 9 bases. CDR3 size: 13 residues. Germline V lookup: CDR1 SGHDT, CDR2 YYEEEE. V shed 6 bases and J 6 bases; nucleotides not matched to a gene: 5. CDR3: CASIIQGADTQYF. The DNA for the CDR3 is TGTGCCAGCATAATACAGGGGGCCGATACGCAGTATTTT.

CDR3 DNA: TGTGCCAGCAGCTCAGTTGGGGGTTGGATCAACACAGATACGCAGTATTTT. It yields the protein CASSSVGGWINTDTQYF. The chain has TRBV5-8 and TRBJ2-3; D could derive from TRBD1 or TRBD2 (5 bases each). The V end lost 3 bases, the J end lost 2 bases, and 19 bases lay between the germline ends. CDR1 and CDR2 from the germline V gene are SGHTS and YDEGEE. The CDR3 is 17 residues long.

The chain joins TRBV19 to TRBJ1-3; D unresolved. Germline lookup yields CDR1 LNHDA and CDR2 SQIVND (reference sequence). The CDR3 spans 16 residues. V lost 9 bases and J 6 bases, leaving 24 bases between the germline ends. The CDR3: CASKGEGSLVKNTIYF. CDR3 DNA: TGTGCCAGCAAGGGAGAGGGAAGTTTGGTGAAAAACACCATATATTTT.

A few counts support this clone. The rearrangement uses TRBV30 and TRBJ2-1; TRBD2 might be the D (5 bases). Trimming pared 2 bases from V and 5 bases from J, leaving 13 bases between. The CDR3 has 14 residues. The germline V gene encodes CDR1 GTSNPN and CDR2 SVGIG (reference sequence). The CDR3 reads CAWSHGLANNEQFF. In nucleotides, the CDR3 is TGTGCCTGGAGTCATGGACTCGCCAACAATGAGCAGTTCTTC.

This clone occurred once. The rearrangement joins TRBV11-2 to TRBJ2-3; no clear D gene. With 3 bases removed from V and 2 bases from J, the gap between germline ends came to 12 bases. The CDR3 totals 15 residues. The V gene's germline CDR1 is SGHAT and CDR2 FQNNGV. CDR3 sequence: CASSFIVYSTDTQYF. Here the CDR3 DNA reads TGTGCCAGCAGCTTTATTGTCTACTCCACAGATACGCAGTATTTT.

The chain recombines TRBV24-1 with TRBJ2-3; the D gene is possibly TRBD2 (7 bases). The CDR3 totals 15 residues. The V gene's germline CDR1 is KGHDR and CDR2 SFDVKD. The germline V and J ends were trimmed by 3 bases and 5 bases, with 14 bases remaining between them. DNA of the CDR3: TGTGCCACCAGTGATCTAGGGGGAGGGAAAGATACGCAGTATTTT. Translation: CATSDLGGGKDTQYF.

The J gene is TRBJ1-1, the V gene TRBV3-1 (or the pseudogene TRBV3-2); 9 bases line up with TRBD1. This CDR3 is 13 amino acids long. Trimming took 4 bases from V and 10 from J; bases not matched to a gene: 7. Germline CDR1 and CDR2: LGHDT and YNNKEL (reference sequence). The CDR3 DNA is TGTGCCAGCAGCCCCGGGACAGGGAAGGGAGCTTTCTTT. It codes for CASSPGTGKGAFF.

The chain recombines TRBV5-1 with TRBJ1-1; D gene ambiguous. Germline V CDR1 and CDR2: SGHRS, YFSETQ. The length of the CDR3 is 13 residues. The V gene lost 4 bases and the J gene lost 5 bases, with 12 bases spanning the gap. DNA of the CDR3: TGCGCCAGCAGCCCGGACCTAGGGACTGAAGCTTTCTTT. This codes for CASSPDLGTEAFF.

This chain links TRBV9 with TRBJ2-3, with D possibly TRBD2 on 5 matching bases. The CDR3 runs to 15 residues. Between the trimmed V and J ends, which lost 1 base and 3 bases, there was a span of 12 bases. Germline V gene sequence: CDR1 SGDLS, CDR2 YYNGEE. The CDR3 here is CASSVLSGGTDTQYF. CDR3 nucleotides: TGTGCCAGCAGCGTATTAAGCGGAGGTACAGATACGCAGTATTTT.

The CDR3 DNA is TGTGCCACCGCACAGCGGGGGGCGGATGAGCAGTTCTTC. As protein: CATAQRGADEQFF. The rearrangement joins TRBV24-1 to TRBJ2-1, with TRBD2 matching 9 bases. Germline CDR1 is KGHDR and CDR2 is SFDVKD. V shed 9 bases and J 8 bases; nucleotides not matched to a gene: 7. The CDR3 is 13 residues long.

This clone was seen only once. The chain joins TRBV6-5 to TRBJ1-5, with D perhaps TRBD1 (5 bases). This CDR3 is 15 amino acids long. In germline, CDR1 is MNHEY, CDR2 SVGAGI. Trimming stripped 7 bases from V and 0 bases from J, with 13 bases between. The CDR3 bases are TGTGCCAGCACCGGGGGGTTACTTAGCAATCAGCCCCAGCATTTT. As protein: CASTGGLLSNQPQHF.

V and J are TRBV25-1 and TRBJ2-2; D unresolved. Germline V gene sequence: CDR1 MGHDK, CDR2 SYGVNS. V was clipped by 2 bases and J by 4 bases, with 11 bases between them. This CDR3 is built from 15 residues. CDR3 DNA: TGTGCCAGCAGTGAACGGTATCTGACCACCGGGGAGCTGTTTTTT. This encodes CASSERYLTTGELFF.

This chain links TRBV29-1 with TRBJ2-2, with D hard to call. Germline values: CDR1 SQVTM, CDR2 ANQGSEA. The CDR3 covers 13 residues. V was clipped by 4 bases and J by 4 bases, with 10 bases between them. In DNA, the CDR3 is TGCAGCGTTGCCCCTGATCCCACCGGGGAGCTGTTTTTT. Amino acid sequence: CSVAPDPTGELFF.

The chain has TRBV12-5 and TRBJ2-3; D is unresolved. V was clipped by 5 bases and J by 2 bases, with 11 bases between them. The germline V gene has CDR1 LGHNT and CDR2 FRNRAP. The CDR3 loop spans 14 amino acids. The CDR3: CASGRSISTDTQYF. CDR3 sequence (DNA): TGTGCTAGTGGTCGGTCCATCTCCACAGATACGCAGTATTTT. The full variable domain, with the rest looked up from reference TRBV12-5 and TRBJ2-3, is DARVTQTPRHKVTEMGQEVTMRCQPILGHNTVFWYRQTMMQGLELLAYFRNRAPLDDSGMPKDRFSAEMPDATLATLKIQPSEPRDSAVYFCASGRSISTDTQYFGPGTRLTVL.

The chain uses TRBV9 and TRBJ2-3; D gene ambiguous. The germline V gene has CDR1 SGDLS and CDR2 YYNGEE. Trimming shortened V by 7 bases and J by 4 bases, and 7 bases separated the two germline ends. CDR3 length: 11 amino acids. CDR3 DNA sequence: TGTGCCAGCGAAAGGGCAGATACGCAGTATTTT. Its protein is CASERADTQYF.

V is TRBV5-6 and J is TRBJ2-3; 9 bases fit TRBD2. Trimming removed 4 bases from V and 3 bases from J; junction bases left unmatched: 6. The CDR3 sequence is 15 residues long. Germline values: CDR1 SGHDT, CDR2 YYEEEE. The CDR3 coding sequence is TGTGCCAGCAGCCCGGAGCGGGGGGCGACAGATACGCAGTATTTT. Translating it yields CASSPERGATDTQYF. Filled out from reference TRBV5-6 and TRBJ2-3, the complete variable domain reads DAGVTQSPTHLIKTRGQQVTLRCSPKSGHDTVSWYQQALGQGPQFIFQYYEEEERQRGNFPDRFSGHQFPNYSSELNVNALLLGDSALYLCASSPERGATDTQYFGPGTRLTVL.

This chain links TRBV5-1 with TRBJ2-2; D is possibly TRBD1 (5 bases). CDR1 SGHRS and CDR2 YFSETQ come from the germline V gene. Trimming took 0 bases from V and 6 from J, leaving 18 bases between them. The CDR3 covers 17 residues. The CDR3, as DNA: TGCGCCAGCAGCTTGGAGTGGGGCAGGGAAGTGGCCGGGGAGCTGTTTTTT. This codes for CASSLEWGREVAGELFF.